One and the same sample provided the 22 T cell receptor delta chains below, sequenced in a study of gamma-delta chains in newborns, infants, children. TCRdb reanalysed the reads with CATT. Of roughly 3,500 delta-chain clones detected, 1.5% to 2% appear once; the ten largest clones hold about 9.3%. Specimen: blood. The source of these receptors is a child who was a newborn, infant or young child, either healthy, febrile or measles-vaccinated (not recorded which).

There are a few counts of this clone. The chain employs TRDV3 and TRDJ1; possibly TRDD2 for D (6 bases). CDR3 length: 17 amino acids. Between the trimmed V and J ends, which lost 3 bases and 1 base, there was a span of 24 bases. CDR1 and CDR2 (germline): TVYSNPD, GDNSRS (reference sequence). This CDR3 reads CAFLLPRHPTGTDKLIF. The CDR3, as DNA: TGTGCCTTCCTCCTACCCCGACATCCTACGGGCACCGATAAACTCATCTTT.

This clone was counted only a few times. A read error is possible here, since a much larger clone lies one base away. Additional DNA sequences in this sample encode the identical CDR3. The chain employs TRDV2 and TRDJ3; 9 nucleotides line up with TRDD3. The CDR3 is made up of 19 amino acids. Per the germline V gene, CDR1 is GEAIGNYY and CDR2 is EKD. CDR3 residues: CACDTILGDLSWDTRQMFF. The DNA for the CDR3 is TGTGCCTGTGACACGATACTGGGGGACCTCTCCTGGGACACCCGACAGATGTTCTTC.

This clone appeared a few times. The chain recombines TRDV2 with TRDJ3; TRDD3 matches 7 bases. This CDR3 has 18 residues. CDR1 and CDR2 from the germline V gene are GEAIGNYY and EKD. Trimming removed 0 bases from V and 0 bases from J; junction bases left unmatched: 4. The CDR3 DNA follows: TGTGCCTGTGACACCTTGGGGGACCGCTCCTGGGACACCCGACAGATGTTTTTC. It codes for CACDTLGDRSWDTRQMFF.

In the case of this clone: This sample includes further DNA sequences coding for the same CDR3. The V and J genes are TRDV3 and TRDJ1, with 9 bases identical to TRDD3. Germline V CDR1 and CDR2: TVYSNPD, GDNSRS (reference sequence). The CDR3 is 17 amino acids. For the CDR3, the DNA is TGTGCTGCCCACCTCGGGTACTGGGGGAGGTACACCGATAAACTCATCTTT. Protein sequence: CAAHLGYWGRYTDKLIF.

This clone was seen more than once but under ten times. The J gene is TRDJ1, the V gene TRDV2; TRDD3 might be the D (5 bases). The CDR3 extends over 17 amino acids. Germline lookup yields CDR1 GEAIGNYY and CDR2 EKD. V was clipped by 0 bases and J by 0 bases, with 16 bases between them. The CDR3 DNA reads TGTGCCTGTGACACCGGGAGTGGGGTGACGTACACCGATAAACTCATCTTT. This codes for CACDTGSGVTYTDKLIF.

To note about this clone: This may be a read error, as it is one base from a much larger clone. The genes are TRDV2 and TRDJ3, with 10 bases that match TRDD3. Germline CDR1 is GEAIGNYY and CDR2 is EKD. The CDR3 contains 19 residues. V trimming: 4 bases; J trimming: 0 bases; junction bases outside the gene matches: 8. In DNA form, the CDR3 reads TGTGCCTGTGATCGCCTTACTGGGGGATCCTCCTGGGACACCCGACAGATGTTTTTC. Its protein product is CACDRLTGGSSWDTRQMFF.

About this clone itself: This sequence may be a read error, since a much larger clone differs from it by one base. This chain uses TRDV2 with TRDJ2; 8 positions agree with TRDD3. This CDR3 has 15 residues. Germline V CDR1 and CDR2: GEAIGNYY, EKD. Trimming cost V 2 bases and J 6 bases; bases outside gene matches: 7. In nucleotides, the CDR3 is TGTGCCTGTGACATACTGGGGGGTACGGCAGCACAACTCTTCTTT. Translation gives CACDILGGTAAQLFF.

Details on this clone: Other DNA sequences in the sample encode the same CDR3. The chain links TRDV2 to TRDJ2; the match to TRDD3 covers 9 bases. The CDR3 totals 14 residues. The germline V gene encodes CDR1 GEAIGNYY and CDR2 EKD. Trimming cost V 4 bases and J 3 bases; bases outside gene matches: 2. CDR3 loop: CACDYWGMTAQLFF. CDR3 nucleotides: TGTGCCTGTGATTACTGGGGGATGACAGCACAACTCTTCTTT.

The chain couples TRDV2 to TRDJ3, with a tentative D call TRDD3 (6 bases). Germline V CDR1 and CDR2: GEAIGNYY, EKD. This CDR3 contains 17 residues. The germline V and J ends were trimmed by 0 bases and 4 bases, with 12 bases remaining between them. The CDR3 sequence: CACDTGRDKWDTRQMFF. Written as DNA, the CDR3 is TGTGCCTGTGACACCGGACGGGATAAGTGGGACACCCGACAGATGTTTTTC.

The chain has TRDV2 and TRDJ3, with 9 bases that match TRDD3. The CDR3 consists of 18 residues. After removal of 0 bases from V and 4 bases from J, the junction contained 6 bases not matched to a gene. The germline V gene has CDR1 GEAIGNYY and CDR2 EKD. CDR3 nucleotides: TGTGCCTGTGACACCTGGGGATACGCGAAGTGGGACACCCGACAGATGTTTTTC. Its protein product is CACDTWGYAKWDTRQMFF.

This clone has a handful of counts. Since a far larger clone is one base different, this is likely a read error. This chain links TRDV2 with TRDJ1, with TRDD3 matching over 11 bases. Germline V CDR1 and CDR2: GEAIGNYY, EKD. The CDR3 runs 13 residues. V was pared by 5 bases and J by 9 bases, with 7 bases of the junction left unmatched. CDR3: CACGSGGYAELIF. CDR3 nucleotides: TGTGCCTGTGGCAGTGGGGGATACGCAGAACTCATCTTT.

In this sample, this clone is medium-sized. Different DNA sequences within this sample yield the same CDR3. The genes are TRDV2 and TRDJ1, with 13 bases lining up with TRDD3. Germline trimming cut 2 bases from V and 0 bases from J; bases unmatched to any gene: 2. Germline values: CDR1 GEAIGNYY, CDR2 EKD. This CDR3 contains 16 residues. CDR3 amino acids: CACDILGDTYTDKLIF. The CDR3 nucleotides read TGTGCCTGTGACATACTGGGGGATACGTACACCGATAAACTCATCTTT.

The V gene is TRDV2, the J gene TRDJ3; TRDD3 is a possible D gene (6 bases). The germline V and J ends were trimmed by 3 bases and 1 base, with 15 bases remaining between them. Per germline, CDR1 GEAIGNYY and CDR2 EKD. CDR3 length equals 18 residues. DNA for the CDR3: TGTGCCTGTGACTCTGGGGATCACTGGTCCTGGGACACCCGACAGATGTTTTTC. It is translated as CACDSGDHWSWDTRQMFF.

This clone was found a few times. This chain's CDR3 is CACDKNTGGYSWDTRQMFF. Here the CDR3 DNA reads TGTGCCTGTGACAAAAATACTGGGGGATACTCCTGGGACACCCGACAGATGTTTTTC. The V call is TRDV2, the J call TRDJ3; 11 bases are a match to TRDD3. V dropped 2 bases and J dropped 0; count of bases not matched to a gene: 5. This CDR3 has 19 residues. Germline values: CDR1 GEAIGNYY, CDR2 EKD.

The sample holds a few counts of this clone. The CDR3 sequence is CAVLGGSTLTAQLFF. In DNA form, the CDR3 reads TGTGCCGTCTTGGGGGGATCCACCTTGACAGCACAACTCTTCTTT. This chain connects TRDV3 to TRDJ2; the match to TRDD3 covers 7 bases. CDR3 size: 15 residues. V shed 5 bases, J shed 2 bases, and the junction held 11 bases outside the gene matches. Germline loops: CDR1 TVYSNPD, CDR2 GDNSRS (reference sequence).

This clone was seen a few times. The V and J genes are TRDV2 and TRDJ2; the D gene is possibly TRDD3 (6 bases). The germline CDR1 and CDR2 sequences are GEAIGNYY and EKD. The CDR3 runs 17 residues. V dropped 0 bases and J dropped 0 bases, with 13 bases sitting between them. CDR3 sequence reads: CACDTWGLKALTAQLFF. The CDR3 bases are TGTGCCTGTGACACCTGGGGGTTGAAAGCTTTGACAGCACAACTCTTCTTT.

V is TRDV2 and J is TRDJ3, with 11 positions matching TRDD3. CDR1 is GEAIGNYY and CDR2 is EKD in the germline V gene. This CDR3 spans 21 amino acids. The trim removed 2 bases at V and 0 bases at J, leaving 11 bases unmatched. The CDR3 loop reads CACDILGDIMGSSWDTRQMFF. The CDR3, as DNA: TGTGCCTGTGACATACTGGGGGATATCATGGGGAGCTCCTGGGACACCCGACAGATGTTTTTC.

The V gene is TRDV2, the J gene TRDJ1; TRDD3 is a possible D gene (6 bases). This CDR3 has 14 residues. Germline CDR1 GEAIGNYY, CDR2 EKD. Trimming left V 0 bases short and J 5 bases short, with 12 bases between. The DNA for the CDR3 is TGTGCCTGTGACACCGTACTGGGAAGAGATAAACTCATCTTT. Its protein product is CACDTVLGRDKLIF.

This rearrangement joins TRDV2 to TRDJ3; TRDD3 matches at 8 bases. Germline V lookup: CDR1 GEAIGNYY, CDR2 EKD. CDR3 length: 20 residues. J was trimmed by 0 bases and V by 1 base; bases with no gene match: 10. The chain's CDR3 is CACDTVPGDRSSWDTRQMFF. As DNA, the CDR3 is TGTGCCTGTGACACGGTACCGGGGGATAGGAGCTCCTGGGACACCCGACAGATGTTTTTC.

This clone was picked up a small number of times. The genes are TRDV1 and TRDJ1; D is unresolved. Germline CDR1 is TSWWSYY and CDR2 is QGS. V shed 0 bases and J shed 0 bases, with 23 bases lying between them. The CDR3 loop spans 20 amino acids. The DNA of the CDR3 is TGTGCTCTTGGGGAACTGGGACCACCTGAGGTCTCCCCGTACACCGATAAACTCATCTTT. It codes for CALGELGPPEVSPYTDKLIF.

Comment on this clone: One base separates it from a far larger clone, so it is likely a read error. CDR3 sequence: CACDELGDTLTAQLFF. In nucleotides, the CDR3 is TGTGCCTGTGACGAACTGGGGGATACTTTGACAGCACAACTCTTCTTT. The gene calls are TRDV2 and TRDJ2; 11 positions agree with TRDD3. Germline V gene sequence: CDR1 GEAIGNYY, CDR2 EKD. This CDR3 comprises 16 residues. V lost 3 bases to trimming and J lost 0 bases; unmatched junction nucleotides: 2.

The genes are TRDV2 and TRDJ2; 10 bases match TRDD3. The V gene end was trimmed by 3 bases and the J gene end by 8 bases; junction bases not matched to a gene: 11. The CDR3 is made up of 16 amino acids. Germline V lookup: CDR1 GEAIGNYY, CDR2 EKD. CDR3 sequence reads: CACDVPGDTRTAQLFF. The CDR3 nucleotides read TGTGCCTGTGACGTACCGGGGGATACGCGGACCGCACAACTCTTCTTT.